This T cell receptor beta chain stems from a study of neurological immune-mediated disorders. Each CDR3 protein is one row after TCRdb ran MiXCR on the 5' RACE reads. The sample has 25,000 to 35,000 distinct CDR3 sequences; about 15% are singletons. On this clonotype: A read error may explain this, as a much larger clone is one base away.

The sequenced sample was PBMCs. This TCR was sampled from a man in his sixties or seventies in good health.

The CDR3 region is CSSNVRGAVEQYF. DNA of the CDR3: TGTTCCAGCAACGTTCGGGGGGCGGTTGAGCAGTACTTC. The gene calls are TRBV12-3 or TRBV12-4 and TRBJ2-7, with D possibly being TRBD2 (7 bases). This CDR3 comprises 13 residues.